Sequencing of this T cell receptor (beta chain) was carried out in a study of cytomegalovirus exposure and HLA in healthy donors. In the study overall: A previous analysis identified around 120 million unique TCR beta sequences derived from 180 million or so T cells.

Study-level points and caveats: The authors confirmed in vitro that three CMV-associated chains were specific for CMV antigens.

PCR primers comprised 60 Vbeta and 13 Jbeta primers. Assay used: immunoSEQ multiplex PCR; TCRdb lists only in-frame clones, some missing. The sample has about 130,000 clones, approximately 77% seen once. The CDR3 sequence is 14 residues long. Germline lookup yields CDR1 MNHEY and CDR2 SVGAGI. Trimming left V 6 bases short and J 5 bases short, with 16 bases between. About this clone itself: The target antigen is unknown.

The chain joins TRBV6-5 to TRBJ1-1, with a possible D match to TRBD1 (6 bases). The receptor was derived from a woman aged 60-75 years in good health and CMV-seronegative. What was sequenced was PBMCs. The CDR3 nucleotides are TGTGCCAGCAGACGGGACAACACTGGGACTGAAGCTTTCTTT. It yields the protein CASRRDNTGTEAFF.